The 32 T cell receptor beta chains below all came from one sample that was sequenced in a study of read filtering for tumor transcriptome and immune sequencing. Molecular barcoded adaptors covering alpha/delta and beta/gamma chains were used on about 0.4 ug RNA. TCRdb passed the reads through MiXCR, listing each CDR3 protein once. The sample contains over 50,000 distinct CDR3 sequences, 15% to 20% of which appear only once. Sequencing used a population of CD138-negative cells sorted from bone marrow. These TCRs come from a donor at least 40 years old with multiple myeloma.

Regarding this clonotype: One base away lies a much larger clone, so this may be a sequencing read error. The rearrangement joins TRBV29-1 to TRBJ1-1; D gene ambiguous. Germline CDR1 is SQVTM and CDR2 is ANQGSEA. The CDR3 length is 11 residues. The CDR3 protein is CNVEDRGFAFF. DNA for the CDR3: TGCAACGTTGAAGATCGAGGGTTCGCTTTCTTT. Variable domain in full (rest from reference TRBV29-1 and TRBJ1-1): SAVISQKPSRDICQRGTSLTIQCQVDSQVTMMFWYRQQPGQSLTLIATANQGSEATYESGFVIDKFPISRPNLTFSTLTVSNMSPEDSSIYLCNVEDRGFAFFGQGTRLTVV.

The table lists this clonotype with many counts. The gene calls are TRBV11-2 and TRBJ2-1; D remains ambiguous. Germline V gene sequence: CDR1 SGHAT, CDR2 FQNNGV. This CDR3 is 14 amino acids long. Trimming pared 1 base from V and 4 bases from J, leaving 8 bases between. CDR3 in amino acids: CASSLASAYNEQFF. CDR3 sequence (DNA): TGTGCCAGCAGCTTAGCGTCAGCTTACAATGAGCAGTTCTTC.

As regards this clonotype: The germline gene is not matched at one end of the junction; a read error may be the cause. The chain is built from TRBV12-3 or TRBV12-4 and TRBJ1-6, with D possibly matching TRBD1 (5 bases). The CDR3 spans 15 residues. CDR3 DNA sequence: TGTGCCAGCGGTCCGGACATCGGGCATAACTCACCCCTCCACTTT. Translation: CASGPDIGHNSPLHF.

On this clonotype itself: This may be a read error: a much more frequent sequence differs by one nucleotide. The genes are TRBV7-6 and TRBJ1-4, with D uncertain. V lost 0 bases and J 8 bases, leaving 7 bases between the germline ends. CDR3 length: 13 residues. Germline values: CDR1 SGHVS, CDR2 FNYEAQ. The CDR3 is CASSLAQTEKLFF. CDR3 DNA: TGTGCCAGCAGCTTAGCTCAGACAGAAAAACTGTTTTTT.

This clonotype was seen repeatedly, ten times or more. This chain joins TRBV27 and TRBJ2-2, with D tentatively TRBD2 (6 bases). Between the trimmed V and J ends, which lost 6 bases and 2 bases, there was a span of 19 bases. Germline V gene data show CDR1 as MNHEY and CDR2 as SMNVEV (reference sequence). CDR3 length equals 17 residues. CDR3 residues: CASSPAGRLFNTGELFF. The DNA of the CDR3 is TGTGCCAGCAGCCCTGCCGGGAGACTATTCAACACCGGGGAGCTGTTTTTT.

This clonotype was detected ten times or more. This chain connects TRBV28 to TRBJ1-1; D is ambiguous. The CDR3 contains 15 residues. Trimming took 6 bases from V and 6 from J, leaving 20 bases between them. Germline CDR1 reads MDHEN; CDR2 reads SYDVKM. CDR3 DNA: TGTGCCAGCAGCCGTCCGGGAGTCCGTGCCGCTGAAGCTTTCTTT. Its translation is CASSRPGVRAAEAFF.

This clonotype was seen many times. The chain couples TRBV30 to TRBJ1-1, with TRBD1 matching 8 bases. The germline V gene has CDR1 GTSNPN and CDR2 SVGIG (reference sequence). This CDR3 comprises 12 residues. Trimming at V came to 5 bases and at J to 5 bases, leaving 4 bases not matched to a gene. CDR3 sequence reads: CAWQGAGTEAFF. CDR3 coding DNA: TGTGCCTGGCAGGGGGCGGGAACTGAAGCTTTCTTT.

To note about this clonotype: The CDR3 carries no conserved terminal phenylalanine or tryptophan, so it likely arises from a read error. The V call is TRBV4-1, the J call TRBJ1-2, with D possibly being TRBD1 (5 bases). Germline lookup yields CDR1 MGHRA and CDR2 YSYEKL. Trimming pared 0 bases from V and 4 bases from J, leaving 12 bases between. The CDR3 consists of 15 residues. CDR3 in amino acids: CASSQEAGILYGYTL. The CDR3 region has the DNA TGCGCCAGCAGCCAAGAGGCAGGGATACTCTATGGCTACACCCTC.

By share, this clonotype counts as medium-sized. The chain employs TRBV27 and TRBJ1-1; 7 nucleotides agree with TRBD1. V was clipped by 7 bases and J by 5 bases; unmatched bases: 10. This CDR3 spans 14 amino acids. From germline, CDR1 is MNHEY and CDR2 SMNVEV (reference sequence). The CDR3 reads CASKGGGGGTEAFF. CDR3 DNA sequence: TGTGCCAGCAAGGGTGGAGGGGGCGGTACTGAAGCTTTCTTT.

This clonotype has ten or more counts. This sequence joins TRBV5-1 and TRBJ2-2; D is perhaps TRBD2 (6 bases). The CDR3 has 14 amino acids. CDR1 and CDR2 (germline): SGHRS, YFSETQ. V lost 9 bases to trimming and J lost 2 bases, with 14 bases between them. The CDR3 DNA sequence: TGCGCCACCTCGCGGGACGGTAACACCGGGGAGCTGTTTTTT. This encodes CATSRDGNTGELFF.

This clonotype was counted at least ten times. This rearrangement joins TRBV12-3 or TRBV12-4 to TRBJ1-2, with D tentatively TRBD1 (6 bases). This CDR3 is built from 14 residues. The ends were cut back, 6 bases at V and 1 base at J, with 12 bases in the middle. The chain's CDR3 is CASRIRQDNYGYTF. For the CDR3, the DNA is TGTGCCAGCAGAATCAGACAGGATAACTATGGCTACACCTTC.

This clonotype occurred a few times. The chain has TRBV7-9 and TRBJ1-5, with TRBD1 identical over 9 bases. The ends lost 4 bases at V and 7 bases at J; junction bases unmatched: 5. Germline V lookup: CDR1 SEHNR, CDR2 FQNEAQ (reference sequence). The CDR3 runs to 14 residues. CDR3 region: CASSSGQGEQPQHF. The CDR3 coding sequence is TGTGCCAGCAGCTCGGGACAGGGAGAACAGCCCCAGCATTTT.

At least ten counts were recorded for this clonotype. The chain is built from TRBV14 and TRBJ2-1; 13 positions match TRBD2. CDR1 is SGHDN and CDR2 is FVKESK in the germline V gene. The CDR3 loop spans 15 amino acids. J was trimmed by 10 bases and V by 4 bases; bases with no gene match: 7. The CDR3, as DNA: TGTGCCAGCAGCCTACTAGCGGGAGGGCCCGGAGAGCAGTTCTTC. As protein: CASSLLAGGPGEQFF.

This clonotype came up many times. The CDR3 DNA reads as TGTGCCAGTACCCCCGTGACTAGCGGGGCGACCGGGGAGCTGTTTTTT. This encodes CASTPVTSGATGELFF. The rearrangement uses TRBV19 and TRBJ2-2, with 11 bases lining up with TRBD2. The CDR3 loop spans 16 amino acids. Germline assignment: CDR1 LNHDA and CDR2 SQIVND (reference sequence). V shed 7 bases, J shed 5 bases, and the junction held 9 bases outside the gene matches.

This chain uses TRBV20-1 with TRBJ2-7; TRBD1 agrees at 9 bases. The germline CDR1 and CDR2 sequences are DFQATT and SNEGSKA (reference sequence). This CDR3 spans 14 amino acids. V trimming: 6 bases; J trimming: 4 bases; junction bases outside the gene matches: 10. This CDR3 is CSAARPGQGYEQYF. As DNA, the CDR3 is TGCAGTGCGGCTAGACCGGGACAGGGTTACGAGCAGTACTTC.

This clonotype was counted ten times or more. The V gene is TRBV28, the J gene TRBJ2-2; no reliable D call. CDR1 is MDHEN and CDR2 is SYDVKM in the germline V gene. The V end lost 6 bases, the J end lost 1 base, and 0 bases lay between the germline ends. The CDR3 totals 11 residues. In nucleotides, the CDR3 is TGTGCCAGCAGGAACACCGGGGAGCTGTTTTTT. Its translation is CASRNTGELFF.

Note on this clonotype: This clone may be a read error of a much larger clone one base away. The rearrangement joins TRBV7-8 to TRBJ2-3; 7 nucleotides align to TRBD2. The CDR3 loop spans 15 amino acids. The germline V gene encodes CDR1 SGHVS and CDR2 FQNEAQ. The DNA for the CDR3 is TGTGCCAGCAGCTTTAGCGGGTCGAGCACAGATGCGCAGTATTTT. Its protein is CASSFSGSSTDAQYF. Looking up the rest from reference TRBV7-8 and TRBJ2-3 gives the full variable domain: GAGVSQSPRYKVAKRGQDVALRCDPISGHVSLFWYQQALGQGPEFLTYFQNEAQLDKSGLPSDRFFAERPEGSVSTLKIQRTQQEDSAVYLCASSFSGSSTDAQYFGPGTRLTVL.

This clonotype was counted many times. The genes are TRBV6-6 and TRBJ1-1; D not resolved. Germline V gene data show CDR1 as MNHNY and CDR2 as SVGAGI (reference sequence). The V gene lost 0 bases and the J gene lost 1 base, with 6 bases spanning the gap. The CDR3 runs 14 residues. Here the CDR3 DNA reads TGTGCCAGCAGTTACTCGATCACGAACACTGAAGCTTTCTTT. It yields the protein CASSYSITNTEAFF.

The sample holds many counts of this clonotype. The rearrangement joins TRBV7-9 to TRBJ1-1; D is undetermined. The CDR3 spans 11 residues. The germline gives CDR1 SEHNR, CDR2 FQNEAQ (reference sequence). Between the trimmed V and J ends, which lost 3 bases and 5 bases, there was a span of 4 bases. The DNA for the CDR3 is TGTGCCAGCAGCTTTGAAACTGAAGCTTTCTTT. Residues: CASSFETEAFF.

This clonotype appeared many times. The rearrangement joins TRBV20-1 to TRBJ2-1, with 8 bases lining up with TRBD2. This CDR3 is built from 15 residues. The germline V gene encodes CDR1 DFQATT and CDR2 SNEGSKA (reference sequence). V was clipped by 3 bases and J by 7 bases; unmatched bases: 11. The CDR3 protein is CSASSWKRELNEQFF. CDR3 bases: TGCAGTGCTAGTAGTTGGAAGCGGGAGTTAAATGAGCAGTTCTTC.

In its sample, this clonotype was seen many times. CDR3 sequence reads: CASSPLQGAGNEQFF. The CDR3 DNA is TGCGCCAGCAGCCCACTACAGGGGGCAGGGAATGAGCAGTTCTTC. The chain employs TRBV5-1 and TRBJ2-1; 9 nucleotides align to TRBD1. This CDR3 contains 15 residues. Germline V lookup: CDR1 SGHRS, CDR2 YFSETQ. V was pared by 4 bases and J by 7 bases, with 9 bases of the junction left unmatched.

This clonotype has at least ten counts. The chain is built from TRBV12-3 or TRBV12-4 and TRBJ2-1; TRBD2 aligns across 7 bases. This CDR3 spans 14 amino acids. Trimming removed 2 bases from V and 4 bases from J; junction bases left unmatched: 2. As DNA, the CDR3 is TGTGCCAGCAGTTTAAGCGGGGTGTACAATGAGCAGTTCTTC. It specifies CASSLSGVYNEQFF.

This clonotype came up many times. One junction end disagrees with the germline gene, perhaps due to a read error. This chain connects TRBV7-7 to TRBJ1-1, with D perhaps matching TRBD1 (5 bases). The CDR3 runs 17 residues. CDR1 is SSHAT, CDR2 FNYEAQ, per germline (reference sequence). The CDR3: CASSSSRGRRDTTEAFF. As DNA, the CDR3 is TGTGCTAGCAGCTCCTCGAGGGGCAGGCGGGATACGACTGAAGCTTTCTTT.

This clonotype was observed many times. A much larger clonotype is one base distant, so this may be a read error. This chain joins TRBV6-6 and TRBJ2-7; no definite D call. Looked up from germline, CDR1 is MNHNY and CDR2 is SVGAGI (reference sequence). Between the trimmed V and J ends, which lost 4 bases and 2 bases, there was a span of 6 bases. The CDR3 contains 12 residues. The CDR3 reads CASSFGPYEQYF. CDR3 DNA sequence: TGTGCCAGCAGTTTCGGACCCTACGAGCAGTACTTC.

In this sample, this clonotype turned up many times. This sequence joins TRBV7-2 and TRBJ2-3, with TRBD1 matching 9 bases. Germline loops: CDR1 SGHTA, CDR2 FQGNSA. The CDR3 extends over 15 amino acids. With V trimmed by 3 bases and J by 7 bases, 8 bases remained unmatched. DNA of the CDR3: TGTGCCAGCAGCTTGGGGACAGGGTCGAGGAATACGCAGTATTTT. It encodes CASSLGTGSRNTQYF.

This rearrangement joins TRBV6-1 to TRBJ2-5, with 11 bases fitting TRBD2. After removal of 5 bases from V and 5 bases from J, the junction contained 7 bases not matched to a gene. Germline CDR1 is MNHNS and CDR2 is SASEGT. The CDR3 runs 15 residues. CDR3 DNA sequence: TGTGCCAGCAGTTCCCTAGCGGGGGGTTGGGAGACCCAGTACTTC. As protein: CASSSLAGGWETQYF.

This clonotype was counted ten times or more. V is TRBV29-1 and J is TRBJ2-3; tentative D call: TRBD1 (5 bases). The CDR3 spans 14 residues. Germline V gene data show CDR1 as SQVTM and CDR2 as ANQGSEA. V dropped 1 base and J dropped 4 bases, with 12 bases sitting between them. The CDR3 loop reads CSVEGVGPADTQYF. CDR3 nucleotides: TGCAGCGTTGAAGGTGTGGGGCCGGCAGATACGCAGTATTTT.

This clonotype has at least ten counts. V gene TRBV7-3 combines with J gene TRBJ2-3; D gene ambiguous. V shed 1 base and J shed 6 bases, with 11 bases lying between them. From germline, CDR1 is SGHTA and CDR2 FQGTGA. The CDR3 contains 14 residues. This CDR3 is CASSLMAQSDTQYF. The CDR3 DNA reads TGTGCCAGCAGCTTAATGGCTCAGTCTGATACGCAGTATTTT.

This chain connects TRBV4-1 to TRBJ2-3; D is undetermined. Germline V lookup: CDR1 MGHRA, CDR2 YSYEKL. CDR3 length equals 13 residues. Between the trimmed V and J ends, which lost 4 bases and 2 bases, there was a span of 7 bases. The DNA of the CDR3 is TGCGCCAGCAGCCCCCCGTACACAGATACGCAGTATTTT. Amino acids: CASSPPYTDTQYF.

At least ten counts were recorded for this clonotype. The chain recombines TRBV2 with TRBJ2-1; unclear D gene. The CDR3 spans 14 residues. Germline values: CDR1 SNHLY, CDR2 FYNNEI. V dropped 6 bases and J dropped 2 bases, with 11 bases sitting between them. The CDR3 loop reads CASRYGPTYNEQFF. The CDR3 DNA sequence: TGTGCCAGCAGGTACGGACCGACCTACAATGAGCAGTTCTTC.

This clonotype was counted at least ten times. The CDR3 coding sequence is TGCAGCGTTTCCCTTAGCGGGAGCGATGAGCAGTTCTTC. It yields the protein CSVSLSGSDEQFF. The chain employs TRBV29-1 and TRBJ2-1, with 9 bases aligning to TRBD2. The CDR3 is made up of 13 amino acids. After removal of 5 bases from V and 8 bases from J, the junction contained 7 bases not matched to a gene. Germline CDR1 reads SQVTM; CDR2 reads ANQGSEA.

Only a few counts were recorded for this clonotype. This chain uses TRBV27 with TRBJ2-7; 16 positions match TRBD2. The CDR3 contains 15 residues. The trim removed 4 bases at V and 6 bases at J, leaving 3 bases unmatched. Germline V CDR1 and CDR2: MNHEY, SMNVEV (reference sequence). Here the CDR3 reads CASSSGTSGRGEQYF. The DNA for the CDR3 is TGTGCCAGCAGTTCTGGGACTAGCGGGAGGGGCGAGCAGTACTTC.